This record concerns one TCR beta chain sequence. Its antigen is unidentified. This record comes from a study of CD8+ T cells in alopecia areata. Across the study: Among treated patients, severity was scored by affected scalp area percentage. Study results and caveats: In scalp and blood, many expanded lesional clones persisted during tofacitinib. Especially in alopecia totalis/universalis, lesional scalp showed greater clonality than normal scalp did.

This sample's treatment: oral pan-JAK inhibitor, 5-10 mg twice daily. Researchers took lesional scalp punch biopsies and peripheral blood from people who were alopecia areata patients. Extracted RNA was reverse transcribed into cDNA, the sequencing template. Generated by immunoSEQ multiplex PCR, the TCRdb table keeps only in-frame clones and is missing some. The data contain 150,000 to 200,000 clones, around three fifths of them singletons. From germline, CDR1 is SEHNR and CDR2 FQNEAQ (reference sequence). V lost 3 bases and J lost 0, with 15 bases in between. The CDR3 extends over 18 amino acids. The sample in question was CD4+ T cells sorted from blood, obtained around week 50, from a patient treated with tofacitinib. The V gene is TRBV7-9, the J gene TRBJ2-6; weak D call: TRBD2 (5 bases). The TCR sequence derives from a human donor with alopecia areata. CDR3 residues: CASSFLRGASSGANVLTF. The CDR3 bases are TGTGCCAGCAGCTTTCTCCGGGGTGCAAGCTCTGGGGCCAACGTCCTGACTTTC.